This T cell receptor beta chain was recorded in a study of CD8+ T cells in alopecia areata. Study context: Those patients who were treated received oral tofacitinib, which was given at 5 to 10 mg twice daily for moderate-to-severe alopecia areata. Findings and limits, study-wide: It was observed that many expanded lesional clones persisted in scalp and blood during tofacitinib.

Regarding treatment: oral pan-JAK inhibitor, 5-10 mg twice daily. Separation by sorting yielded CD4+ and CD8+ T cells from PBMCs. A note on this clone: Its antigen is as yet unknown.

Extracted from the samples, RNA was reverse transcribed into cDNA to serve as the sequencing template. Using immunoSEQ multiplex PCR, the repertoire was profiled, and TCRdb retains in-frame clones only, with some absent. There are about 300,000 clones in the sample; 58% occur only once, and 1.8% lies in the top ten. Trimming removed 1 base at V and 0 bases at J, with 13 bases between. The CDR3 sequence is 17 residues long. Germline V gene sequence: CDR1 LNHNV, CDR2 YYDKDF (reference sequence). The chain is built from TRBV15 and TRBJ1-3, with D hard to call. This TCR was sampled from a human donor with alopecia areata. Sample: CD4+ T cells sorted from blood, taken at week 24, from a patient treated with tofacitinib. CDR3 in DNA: TGTGCCACCAGCAGAGGAGGGTTGAGGGACTCTGGAAACACCATATATTTT. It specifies CATSRGGLRDSGNTIYF.